The 20 T cell receptor beta chains presented below share a single source sample, sequenced in a study of cytomegalovirus exposure and HLA in healthy donors. PCR employed 60 Vbeta and 13 Jbeta primers. Repertoires were generated with immunoSEQ multiplex PCR, while TCRdb's copy carries only in-frame clones and drops some. The data show over 90,000 clones, roughly two thirds seen once. The sequencing input was PBMCs. These receptors originate from a woman between 45 and 65 years old in good health and CMV-seropositive.

J is TRBJ2-5 and V is TRBV5-1, with D perhaps matching TRBD1 (6 bases). Per germline, CDR1 SGHRS and CDR2 YFSETQ. Trimming cost V 0 bases and J 5 bases, with 17 bases left between them. This CDR3 is built from 16 residues. This chain's CDR3 is CASSLGAQGSVETQYF. CDR3 nucleotides: TGCGCCAGCAGCTTGGGTGCACAGGGATCCGTGGAGACCCAGTACTTC.

This clone was detected a few times. V usage is TRBV9 and J usage is TRBJ1-3; no reliable D call. The V gene's germline CDR1 is SGDLS and CDR2 YYNGEE. This CDR3 has 15 amino acids. V was cut by 4 bases and J by 3 bases, with 14 bases left in between. The CDR3 here is CASSLGGGLGNTIYF. In DNA, the CDR3 is TGTGCCAGCAGCTTAGGAGGAGGGCTTGGAAACACCATATATTTT.

The gene calls are TRBV5-4 and TRBJ2-5; 8 bases align to TRBD1. The ends lost 4 bases at V and 3 bases at J; junction bases unmatched: 2. The CDR3 runs 13 residues. CDR1 is SGHNT and CDR2 is YYREEE in the germline V gene (reference sequence). CDR3 in amino acids: CASSPDREETQYF. CDR3 DNA sequence: TGTGCCAGCAGCCCGGACAGGGAAGAGACCCAGTACTTC.

The rearrangement joins TRBV7-6 to TRBJ2-7; TRBD1 matches at 9 bases. The V and J ends lost 5 bases and 3 bases, in that order; junction bases with no gene match: 5. The germline V gene has CDR1 SGHVS and CDR2 FNYEAQ. The CDR3 length is 14 residues. The CDR3 bases are TGTGCCAGCAGCCCGGGACAGGGACTCTACGAGCAGTACTTC. Translated, it gives CASSPGQGLYEQYF.

This chain joins TRBV28 and TRBJ1-2; TRBD1 is a possible D gene (6 bases). This CDR3 contains 16 residues. Germline CDR1 and CDR2: MDHEN and SYDVKM. Trimming took off 3 bases at V and 7 bases at J, with 21 bases between the two ends. The CDR3 coding sequence is TGTGCCAGCAGTTTTAGGTCAGGGGCCATCCCGTTTGGCTACACCTTC. Residues: CASSFRSGAIPFGYTF.

The V call is TRBV14, the J call TRBJ2-5; the D gene is possibly TRBD1 (6 bases). Judging by the DNA end, TRBJ2-7 fits better; the J call may be wrong. The CDR3 length is 15 residues. The V gene's germline CDR1 is SGHDN and CDR2 FVKESK. CDR3 region: CASSQVWGPRYEQYF. The CDR3 DNA reads as TGTGCCAGCAGCCAAGTCTGGGGGCCCCGCTACGAGCAGTACTTC.

CDR3 bases: TGTGCCAGCAGCAGGACTAGCGGTTTATCCACAGATACGCAGTATTTT. It specifies CASSRTSGLSTDTQYF. The V call is TRBV2, the J call TRBJ2-3; 10 bases are a match to TRBD2. CDR3 length equals 16 residues. Germline V lookup: CDR1 SNHLY, CDR2 FYNNEI. V gave up 6 bases and J gave up 2 bases; unmatched junction bases: 8.

This chain links TRBV2 with TRBJ1-2; perhaps TRBD1 as D (6 bases). The length of the CDR3 is 14 residues. Germline V CDR1 and CDR2: SNHLY, FYNNEI. V gave up 6 bases and J gave up 3 bases, with 14 bases separating them. CDR3 bases: TGTGCCAGCAGGGGGGGGCAGGGATACTATGGCTACACCTTC. It specifies CASRGGQGYYGYTF.

The chain uses TRBV7-3 and TRBJ2-5, with D perhaps matching TRBD2 (6 bases). The CDR3 contains 13 residues. V dropped 5 bases and J dropped 5 bases, with 12 bases sitting between them. CDR1 and CDR2 from the germline V gene are SGHTA and FQGTGA. CDR3: CASSAGNWETQYF. DNA of the CDR3: TGTGCCAGCAGCGCGGGGAACTGGGAGACCCAGTACTTC.

This chain uses TRBV27 with TRBJ2-7; TRBD1 matches 9 bases. CDR1 is MNHEY, CDR2 SMNVEV, per germline (reference sequence). CDR3 size: 16 residues. V gave up 5 bases and J gave up 3 bases; unmatched junction bases: 11. CDR3 in amino acids: CASSPSRDRDHYEQYF. CDR3 coding DNA: TGTGCCAGCAGTCCCAGCCGGGACAGGGACCACTACGAGCAGTACTTC.

V is TRBV5-4 and J is TRBJ2-1; D might be TRBD2 (5 bases). Germline CDR1 SGHNT, CDR2 YYREEE (reference sequence). Trimming took 4 bases from V and 7 from J, leaving 12 bases between them. CDR3 length equals 13 residues. For the CDR3, the DNA is TGTGCCAGCAGCCGGGATAGCTGGAATGAGCAGTTCTTC. Protein: CASSRDSWNEQFF.

The V and J genes are TRBV4-3 and TRBJ2-5; TRBD2 matches at 13 bases. Germline V gene lookup returns CDR1 LGHNA and CDR2 YSLEER. The CDR3 is 17 residues long. Trimming at V came to 0 bases and at J to 5 bases, leaving 6 bases not matched to a gene. CDR3 DNA sequence: TGCGCCAGCAGCCAAGATAGGACTAGCGGGAGTCGGGAGACCCAGTACTTC. Amino acid sequence: CASSQDRTSGSRETQYF.

This clone was detected a few times. The rearrangement joins TRBV6-5 to TRBJ1-1; TRBD1 aligns across 9 bases. The CDR3 loop spans 16 amino acids. Unmatched junction bases numbered 9, after V lost 4 bases and J lost 3 bases. From germline, CDR1 is MNHEY and CDR2 SVGAGI. The CDR3 spells CASSFPQGALDTEAFF. For the CDR3, the DNA is TGTGCCAGCAGTTTCCCACAGGGGGCACTGGACACTGAAGCTTTCTTT.

V is TRBV6-1 and J is TRBJ2-5; tentatively, D is TRBD1 (6 bases). Per the germline V gene, CDR1 is MNHNS and CDR2 is SASEGT. This CDR3 has 15 residues. Trimming left V 7 bases short and J 9 bases short, with 24 bases between. CDR3 amino acids: CASTRPLQGPGAQYF. The CDR3 bases are TGTGCCAGCACCCGACCCCTACAGGGTCCTGGCGCCCAGTACTTC.

The rearrangement uses TRBV9 and TRBJ2-5; 9 bases agree with TRBD2. Germline-derived CDR1 and CDR2 are SGDLS and YYNGEE. With V trimmed by 4 bases and J by 5 bases, 9 bases remained unmatched. The CDR3 is made up of 15 amino acids. CDR3 sequence: CASSNSGRAWETQYF. CDR3 bases: TGTGCCAGCAGCAATAGCGGGAGAGCCTGGGAGACCCAGTACTTC.

J is TRBJ1-5 and V is TRBV2, with D perhaps TRBD1 (5 bases). The length of the CDR3 is 14 residues. V lost 6 bases, J lost 3 bases, and 12 bases lay in between. Germline CDR1 reads SNHLY; CDR2 reads FYNNEI. Here the CDR3 DNA reads TGTGCCAGCAGGGGGCTTTCTGACAATCAGCCCCAGCATTTT. Translating it yields CASRGLSDNQPQHF.

The J gene is TRBJ2-7, the V gene TRBV29-1; TRBD1 is a possible D gene (7 bases). The CDR3 sequence is 14 residues long. Germline V gene sequence: CDR1 SQVTM, CDR2 ANQGSEA. The ends were cut back, 7 bases at V and 3 bases at J, with 19 bases in the middle. The CDR3 bases are TGCAGCGCCGGGGAGGCAGGGGGACACTACGAGCAGTACTTC. Protein product: CSAGEAGGHYEQYF.

The chain is built from TRBV5-1 and TRBJ2-1; 9 nucleotides agree with TRBD2. The CDR3 consists of 16 residues. J gave up 2 bases and V 2 bases, and 5 bases lay outside the gene matches. Germline CDR1 and CDR2: SGHRS and YFSETQ. The CDR3, as DNA: TGCGCCAGCAGCTTCCGACTAGCGGCCACCTACAATGAGCAGTTCTTC. This translates into CASSFRLAATYNEQFF.

A word on this clone: Its ends do not fully match the called genes, so a read error is possible. This chain connects TRBV2 to TRBJ2-1; D might be TRBD1 or TRBD2, each matching 5 bases. CDR3 length: 14 residues. Germline V gene data show CDR1 as SNHLY and CDR2 as FYNNEI. The CDR3 DNA reads TGTGCCAGCGGTGAGGGGAGCTCCTACAATGAGCAGTTCTTC. Protein sequence: CASGEGSSYNEQFF. The full variable domain, in which reference TRBV2 and TRBJ2-1 provide the parts outside the CDR3, is EPEVTQTPSHQVTQMGQEVILRCVPISNHLYFYWYRQILGQKVEFLVSFYNNEISEKSEIFDDQFSVERPDGSNFTLKIRSTKLEDSAMYFCASGEGSSYNEQFFGPGTRLTVL.

J is TRBJ2-7 and V is TRBV6-5; D is undetermined. This CDR3 comprises 14 residues. Trimming pared 0 bases from V and 3 bases from J, leaving 9 bases between. In germline, CDR1 is MNHEY, CDR2 SVGAGI. The CDR3 is CASSYSYEYYEQYF. The CDR3 DNA is TGTGCCAGCAGTTACTCCTACGAGTACTACGAGCAGTACTTC.